The 30 T cell receptor beta chains below come from one sample, sequenced in a study of vaccination and CD4 T cells after COVID-19. Stated treatment: roughly ten-day PBMC culture with coronavirus spike peptide pools or control peptides (ViraFEST assay). With the Oncomine TCR Beta short-read assay, DNA from cultured CD4+ T cells was sequenced. MiXCR, applied by TCRdb to the PCR reads, yields one record per CDR3 protein. The sample includes about 15,000 distinct CDR3 sequences, 58% of them seen just once. The antigens of these receptors remain unknown. The material sequenced was CD4+ T cells from blood, cultured in vitro. The origin of the receptors is a human donor who had recovered from COVID-19.

The rearrangement joins TRBV9 to TRBJ2-2; D remains ambiguous. This CDR3 is 13 amino acids long. Trimming pared 3 bases from V and 1 base from J, leaving 4 bases between. Germline assignment: CDR1 SGDLS and CDR2 YYNGEE. DNA of the CDR3: TGTGCCAGCAGCGGTTTGAACACCGGGGAGCTGTTTTTT. It encodes CASSGLNTGELFF.

V usage is TRBV2 and J usage is TRBJ2-2; D remains unclear. The V gene lost 6 bases and the J gene lost 3 bases, with 8 bases spanning the gap. This CDR3 has 13 residues. Germline lookup yields CDR1 SNHLY and CDR2 FYNNEI. The CDR3 protein is CASRLDHTGELFF. The DNA for the CDR3 is TGTGCCAGCAGGTTAGACCACACCGGGGAGCTGTTTTTT.

This chain connects TRBV20-1 to TRBJ2-1; D call uncertain. V lost 6 bases and J lost 0, with 12 bases in between. The CDR3 length is 14 residues. Germline V gives CDR1 DFQATT, CDR2 SNEGSKA (reference sequence). The CDR3 spells CSALKAASYNEQFF. The CDR3 DNA reads TGCAGTGCCTTGAAGGCCGCCTCCTACAATGAGCAGTTCTTC.

The rearrangement uses TRBV5-1 and TRBJ1-1; D not certain. Trimming removed 2 bases at V and 0 bases at J, with 17 bases between. CDR1 and CDR2 (germline): SGHRS, YFSETQ. The CDR3 is made up of 17 amino acids. CDR3 residues: CASSLKRPLGVNTEAFF. DNA of the CDR3: TGCGCCAGCAGCTTAAAGCGACCTTTAGGTGTGAACACTGAAGCTTTCTTT.

This clonotype showed up just once. This chain joins TRBV7-9 and TRBJ2-5; D gene unclear. This CDR3 spans 13 amino acids. The germline V gene encodes CDR1 SEHNR and CDR2 FQNEAQ (reference sequence). Trimming cost V 6 bases and J 4 bases, with 12 bases left between them. Written as DNA, the CDR3 is TGTGCCAGCAGTAATGTAGCTCGAGAGACCCAGTACTTC. It specifies CASSNVARETQYF.

The chain combines TRBV29-1 with TRBJ2-1; 7 bases agree with TRBD1. The last part of the DNA fits TRBJ2-7 better; the J call may be wrong. The germline V gene has CDR1 SQVTM and CDR2 ANQGSEA. The CDR3 sequence is 14 residues long. The CDR3 here is CSVDPRGLGYEQYF. The CDR3 nucleotides read TGCAGCGTTGATCCGAGGGGGCTCGGGTACGAGCAGTACTTC.

The V gene is TRBV27, the J gene TRBJ2-7; 10 bases match TRBD2. V gave up 5 bases and J gave up 5 bases; unmatched junction bases: 6. Germline CDR1 is MNHEY and CDR2 is SMNVEV (reference sequence). The CDR3 spans 14 residues. In nucleotides, the CDR3 is TGTGCCAGCAGTCTAGCGGGAGACTCGAACGAGCAGTACTTC. This translates into CASSLAGDSNEQYF.

CDR3 sequence: CSARDTRGDVAFF. In nucleotides, the CDR3 is TGCAGTGCTAGAGATACCAGGGGGGATGTGGCTTTCTTT. The V call is TRBV20-1, the J call TRBJ1-1; 7 positions agree with TRBD1. Trimming removed 0 bases from V and 11 bases from J; junction bases left unmatched: 9. Looked up from germline, CDR1 is DFQATT and CDR2 is SNEGSKA (reference sequence). The CDR3 spans 13 residues.

The J gene is TRBJ2-3, the V gene TRBV20-1; a weak D match, TRBD1 (6 bases). The ends were cut back, 0 bases at V and 2 bases at J, with 21 bases in the middle. Germline CDR1 is DFQATT and CDR2 is SNEGSKA (reference sequence). The CDR3 loop spans 18 amino acids. CDR3 protein: CSARDPRAGAILTDTQYF. The DNA for the CDR3 is TGCAGTGCTAGAGATCCGAGGGCAGGGGCTATACTCACAGATACGCAGTATTTT.

This clonotype appeared a few times. DNA for the CDR3: TGTGCCAGCAGCTCCCTCTCGGAAACAGATACGCAGTATTTT. This sequence encodes CASSSLSETDTQYF. The gene calls are TRBV7-9 and TRBJ2-3, with D unresolved. The CDR3 has 14 residues. Per the germline V gene, CDR1 is SEHNR and CDR2 is FQNEAQ (reference sequence). V lost 4 bases and J 3 bases, leaving 11 bases between the germline ends.

This chain uses TRBV12-3 or TRBV12-4 with TRBJ2-3; D not certain. The CDR3 length is 10 residues. Between the trimmed V and J ends, which lost 5 bases and 3 bases, there was a span of 0 bases. CDR3 amino acids: CASSTDTQYF. In DNA form, the CDR3 reads TGTGCCAGCAGTACAGATACGCAGTATTTT.

This clonotype has more than one count but fewer than ten. CDR3 loop: CASRQAPGGNQPQHF. In DNA form, the CDR3 reads TGTGCCAGTAGGCAAGCTCCCGGGGGCAATCAGCCCCAGCATTTT. This sequence joins TRBV19 and TRBJ1-5; D remains unclear. Germline V gives CDR1 LNHDA, CDR2 SQIVND (reference sequence). Trimming took 6 bases from V and 2 from J, leaving 14 bases between them. This CDR3 is built from 15 residues.

The rearrangement links TRBV20-1 to TRBJ2-3, with D possibly being TRBD2 (6 bases). Trimming shortened V by 5 bases and J by 10 bases, and 16 bases separated the two germline ends. CDR3 length: 12 amino acids. The germline CDR1 and CDR2 sequences are DFQATT and SNEGSKA (reference sequence). CDR3 protein: CSASDPGLPQYF. The CDR3 bases are TGCAGTGCTTCAGACCCGGGACTCCCGCAGTATTTT.

The chain has TRBV7-2 and TRBJ2-5, with 13 positions matching TRBD2. Germline trimming cut 5 bases from V and 7 bases from J; bases unmatched to any gene: 16. The V gene's germline CDR1 is SGHTA and CDR2 FQGNSA. The CDR3 totals 18 residues. The DNA of the CDR3 is TGTGCCAGCAGCCCCCGGACTAGCGGGGGCGCTAAATTGGGGACCCAGTACTTC. This translates into CASSPRTSGGAKLGTQYF.

V gene TRBV27 combines with J gene TRBJ1-2; 9 bases are a match to TRBD1. The V gene's germline CDR1 is MNHEY and CDR2 SMNVEV (reference sequence). This CDR3 comprises 13 residues. J lost 4 bases, V lost 6 bases, and 3 bases had no gene match. CDR3 amino acids: CASRYRGRYGYTF. The CDR3 DNA follows: TGTGCCAGCAGGTACAGGGGGCGCTATGGCTACACCTTC.

This clonotype was counted a few times. J is TRBJ2-1 and V is TRBV19; 11 nucleotides line up with TRBD2. V lost 8 bases and J lost 3; bases outside the gene matches: 3. CDR1 LNHDA and CDR2 SQIVND come from the germline V gene (reference sequence). There are 14 residues in the CDR3. DNA of the CDR3: TGTGCCAGTCTAGCGGGGGGAAACTACAATGAGCAGTTCTTC. It specifies CASLAGGNYNEQFF.

The chain couples TRBV27 to TRBJ1-5, with TRBD1 identical over 10 bases. The CDR3 consists of 16 residues. Losses at the gene ends were 5 bases for V and 1 base for J; bases not matched to a gene: 5. Per germline, CDR1 MNHEY and CDR2 SMNVEV (reference sequence). The DNA for the CDR3 is TGTGCCAGCAGTAGACAGGGGGCTACGAGCAATCAGCCCCAGCATTTT. Residues: CASSRQGATSNQPQHF.

The chain employs TRBV6-1 and TRBJ2-6; no clear D. From germline, CDR1 is MNHNS and CDR2 SASEGT. This CDR3 has 15 residues. Trimming pared 2 bases from V and 1 base from J, leaving 6 bases between. CDR3 loop: CASSEIRSGANVLTF. The CDR3 nucleotides are TGTGCCAGCAGTGAAATACGGTCTGGGGCCAACGTCCTGACTTTC.

The CDR3 loop is CASSFDRGRIGTEAFF. The DNA for the CDR3 is TGTGCCAGCAGTTTCGACAGGGGGCGAATCGGCACTGAAGCTTTCTTT. The chain carries TRBV28 and TRBJ1-1; TRBD1 matches 10 bases. The CDR3 has 16 amino acids. The V gene end was trimmed by 3 bases and the J gene end by 4 bases; junction bases not matched to a gene: 8. Germline lookup yields CDR1 MDHEN and CDR2 SYDVKM.

In this sample, this clonotype turned up once. The CDR3 bases are TGTGCCAGCAGCTCCCCGACAGGGTTGAACACTGAAGCTTTCTTT. Protein sequence: CASSSPTGLNTEAFF. The chain carries TRBV11-3 and TRBJ1-1; TRBD1 aligns across 7 bases. The CDR3 loop spans 15 amino acids. After removal of 4 bases from V and 0 bases from J, the junction contained 5 bases not matched to a gene. Looked up from germline, CDR1 is SGHNT and CDR2 is YENEEA. Based on the CDR3 plus reference TRBV11-3 and TRBJ1-1, the full variable domain is EAGVVQSPRYKIIEKKQPVAFWCNPISGHNTLYWYLQNLGQGPELLIRYENEEAVDDSQLPKDRFSAERLKGVDSTLKIQPAELGDSAVYLCASSSPTGLNTEAFFGQGTRLTVV.

This clonotype has just a few counts. This chain links TRBV19 with TRBJ1-2; 11 bases fit TRBD1. This CDR3 is built from 15 residues. Trimming took 7 bases from V and 6 from J; bases not matched to a gene: 10. Germline V CDR1 and CDR2: LNHDA, SQIVND (reference sequence). For the CDR3, the DNA is TGTGCCAGTAAGGACAGGGGGCGAGGATCGGATGGCTACACCTTC. This codes for CASKDRGRGSDGYTF.

The chain has TRBV19 and TRBJ2-2; 10 positions agree with TRBD2. The CDR3 covers 15 residues. The V gene's germline CDR1 is LNHDA and CDR2 SQIVND (reference sequence). Losses at the gene ends were 7 bases for V and 3 bases for J; bases not matched to a gene: 5. CDR3 DNA sequence: TGTGCCAGTACCACCGGGACTAGCGACACCGGGGAGCTGTTTTTT. As protein: CASTTGTSDTGELFF.

This clonotype ranks as large. The rearrangement uses TRBV25-1 and TRBJ1-2; 7 bases map to TRBD1. V lost 8 bases to trimming and J lost 0 bases; unmatched junction nucleotides: 3. This CDR3 spans 13 amino acids. Per the germline V gene, CDR1 is MGHDK and CDR2 is SYGVNS. CDR3 sequence: CASHGTANYGYTF. Here the CDR3 DNA reads TGTGCCAGCCACGGGACAGCTAACTATGGCTACACCTTC.

The chain links TRBV6-1 to TRBJ1-2; maybe TRBD1 (6 bases). This CDR3 is 13 amino acids long. CDR1 MNHNS and CDR2 SASEGT come from the germline V gene. Trimming took off 6 bases at V and 5 bases at J, with 13 bases between the two ends. CDR3 sequence (DNA): TGTGCCAGCAGAGAACAGGGAATTTATGGCTACACCTTC. Its protein product is CASREQGIYGYTF.

This rearrangement joins TRBV27 to TRBJ1-5, with TRBD1 identical over 9 bases. Germline values: CDR1 MNHEY, CDR2 SMNVEV (reference sequence). CDR3 length: 15 amino acids. The ends lost 6 bases at V and 5 bases at J; junction bases unmatched: 8. CDR3 nucleotides: TGTGCCAGCAGACCCGGTACAGGGGGCTATCAGCCCCAGCATTTT. It is translated as CASRPGTGGYQPQHF.

This sequence joins TRBV28 and TRBJ1-5, with unresolved D. Between the trimmed V and J ends, which lost 3 bases and 4 bases, there was a span of 13 bases. Germline CDR1 reads MDHEN; CDR2 reads SYDVKM. This CDR3 region has 15 residues. This CDR3 is CASSFTSPRNQPQHF. The CDR3 DNA reads as TGTGCCAGCAGTTTTACGTCCCCCAGGAATCAGCCCCAGCATTTT.

Here the CDR3 DNA reads TGTGCCAGCAGCCCACAGGCGAGCTCCTATAATTCACCCCTCCACTTT. Translating it yields CASSPQASSYNSPLHF. The gene calls are TRBV7-6 and TRBJ1-6; tentatively, D is TRBD1 (5 bases). The CDR3 sequence is 16 residues long. CDR1 and CDR2 from the germline V gene are SGHVS and FNYEAQ. Trimming took 5 bases from V and 0 from J, leaving 11 bases between them.

This clonotype has only one observation. The chain combines TRBV24-1 with TRBJ2-3; 8 positions agree with TRBD1. The ends lost 0 bases at V and 4 bases at J; junction bases unmatched: 2. The CDR3 is 15 amino acids. CDR1 is KGHDR, CDR2 SFDVKD, per germline. The CDR3 DNA sequence: TGTGCCACCAGTGATTTGACAGGGGGGCCAGATACGCAGTATTTT. Translating gives CATSDLTGGPDTQYF.

The V and J genes are TRBV6-1 and TRBJ2-3, with D unclear. This CDR3 spans 14 amino acids. The germline V gene has CDR1 MNHNS and CDR2 SASEGT. V lost 0 bases, J lost 4 bases, and 8 bases lay in between. The CDR3 DNA is TGTGCCAGCAGTGAAGCCCCCGCCGCAGATACGCAGTATTTT. It codes for CASSEAPAADTQYF.

This sequence joins TRBV7-9 and TRBJ2-1; D gene ambiguous. CDR3 length: 11 amino acids. V was shortened by 5 bases and J by 9 bases, with 8 bases between the two germline ends. Germline V lookup: CDR1 SEHNR, CDR2 FQNEAQ (reference sequence). The CDR3 is CASSLNSEQFF. CDR3 in DNA: TGTGCCAGCAGCCTCAACAGTGAGCAGTTCTTC. Complete variable domain (other parts from reference TRBV7-9 and TRBJ2-1): DTGVSQNPRHKITKRGQNVTFRCDPISEHNRLYWYRQTLGQGPEFLTYFQNEAQLEKSRLLSDRFSAERPKGSFSTLEIQRTEQGDSAMYLCASSLNSEQFFGPGTRLTVL.